The clone carrying this T cell receptor beta chain was counted only a few times. The CDR3 runs 15 residues. Trimming took off 5 bases at V and 0 bases at J, with 11 bases between the two ends. From germline, CDR1 is MNHEY and CDR2 SVGEGT. This entry is derived from a study of T cell responses to AZD1222 COVID-19 vaccine. Assay: immunoSEQ multiplex PCR; the TCRdb copy retains only in-frame clones and omits some. This table holds more than 95,000 clones, about 90% found once. V and J are TRBV6-2 or TRBV6-3 and TRBJ1-5; tentatively, D is TRBD1 (5 bases). Source: peripheral blood, taken on day 0 of AZD1222 vaccination. This receptor was identified in an adult in good health. The CDR3 is CASSTGVYSNQPQHF. The CDR3 DNA reads as TGTGCCAGCAGTACAGGCGTCTATAGCAATCAGCCCCAGCATTTT.